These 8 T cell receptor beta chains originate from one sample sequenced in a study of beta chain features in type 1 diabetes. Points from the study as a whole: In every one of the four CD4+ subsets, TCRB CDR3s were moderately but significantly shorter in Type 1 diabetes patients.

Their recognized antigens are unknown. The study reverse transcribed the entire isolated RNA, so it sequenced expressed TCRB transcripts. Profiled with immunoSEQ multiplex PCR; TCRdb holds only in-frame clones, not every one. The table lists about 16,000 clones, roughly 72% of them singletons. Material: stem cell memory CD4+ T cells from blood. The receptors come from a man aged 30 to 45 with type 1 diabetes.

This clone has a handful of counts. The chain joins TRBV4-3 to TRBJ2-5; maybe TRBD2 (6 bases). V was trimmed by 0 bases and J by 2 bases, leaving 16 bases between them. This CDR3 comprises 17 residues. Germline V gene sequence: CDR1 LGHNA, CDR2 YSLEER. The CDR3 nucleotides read TGCGCCAGCAGCCAAGATTGGGGACTGTGGGAACAAGAGACCCAGTACTTC. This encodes CASSQDWGLWEQETQYF.

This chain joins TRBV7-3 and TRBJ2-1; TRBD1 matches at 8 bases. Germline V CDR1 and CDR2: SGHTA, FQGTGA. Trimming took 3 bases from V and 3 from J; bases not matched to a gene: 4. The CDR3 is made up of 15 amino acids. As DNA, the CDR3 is TGTGCCAGCAGCTTCGACAGGGGACTCTACAATGAGCAGTTCTTC. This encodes CASSFDRGLYNEQFF.

CDR3 nucleotide sequence: TGTGCCAGCAGTCCCCCGGGTCCCCTGCGGGACGAGCAGTACTTC. Its protein product is CASSPPGPLRDEQYF. The J gene is TRBJ2-7, the V gene TRBV2, with D possibly being TRBD2 (5 bases). The CDR3 is made up of 15 amino acids. The V gene's germline CDR1 is SNHLY and CDR2 FYNNEI. The germline V and J ends were trimmed by 5 bases and 5 bases, with 19 bases remaining between them.

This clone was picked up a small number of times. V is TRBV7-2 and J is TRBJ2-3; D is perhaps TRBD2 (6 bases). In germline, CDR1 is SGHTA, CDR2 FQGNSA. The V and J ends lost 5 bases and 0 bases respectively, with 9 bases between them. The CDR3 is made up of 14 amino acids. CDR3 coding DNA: TGTGCCAGCAGCCTGGGACTGAGCACAGATACGCAGTATTTT. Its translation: CASSLGLSTDTQYF.

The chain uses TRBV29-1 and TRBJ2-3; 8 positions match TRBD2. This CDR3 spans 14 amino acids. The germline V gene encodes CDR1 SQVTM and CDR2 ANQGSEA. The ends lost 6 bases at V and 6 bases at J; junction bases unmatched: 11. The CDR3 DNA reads TGCAGCGTCGTGGCGGGGGGCCTCGGGGATACGCAGTATTTT. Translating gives CSVVAGGLGDTQYF.

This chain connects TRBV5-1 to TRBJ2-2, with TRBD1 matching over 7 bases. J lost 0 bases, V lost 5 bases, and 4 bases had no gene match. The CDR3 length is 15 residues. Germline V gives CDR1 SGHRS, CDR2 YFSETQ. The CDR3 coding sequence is TGCGCCAGCAGTCCCGGGACAGCGAACACCGGGGAGCTGTTTTTT. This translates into CASSPGTANTGELFF.

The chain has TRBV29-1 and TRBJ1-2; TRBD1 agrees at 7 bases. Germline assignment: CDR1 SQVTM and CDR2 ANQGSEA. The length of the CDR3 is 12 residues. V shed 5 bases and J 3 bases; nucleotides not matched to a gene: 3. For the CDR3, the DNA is TGCAGCGTTAAAGGGGGCGACTATGGCTACACCTTC. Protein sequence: CSVKGGDYGYTF.

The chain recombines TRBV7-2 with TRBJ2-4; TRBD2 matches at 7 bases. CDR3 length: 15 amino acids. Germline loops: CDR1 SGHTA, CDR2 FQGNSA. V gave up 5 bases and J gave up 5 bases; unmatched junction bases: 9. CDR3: CASSQGGRAQNIQYF. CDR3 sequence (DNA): TGTGCCAGCAGCCAGGGAGGGAGGGCGCAAAACATTCAGTACTTC.